Described below is a single T cell receptor beta chain sequence and its context. Its target is not known. Method: immunoSEQ multiplex PCR; TCRdb's copy keeps in-frame clones and lacks some. The sample lists roughly 150,000 clones, approximately 86% occurring once. This specimen belongs to a study of T cell responses to AZD1222 COVID-19 vaccine. CDR3 size: 13 residues. V lost 3 bases to trimming and J lost 12 bases, with 17 bases between them. Study observations and caveats: Only a handful of AZD1222 recipients, roughly six in all, had baseline seropositivity. Two AZD1222 doses significantly raised spike-specific TCR breadth and depth over controls.

The V gene is TRBV12-3 or TRBV12-4, the J gene TRBJ1-1; D uncertain. The sample here was peripheral blood, taken on day 0 of AZD1222 vaccination. The sequence was obtained from an adult in good health. The CDR3, as DNA: TGTGCCAGCAGTTTGATCGATTGGACCGTAACTTTCTTT. It codes for CASSLIDWTVTFF.